The text below deals with one T cell receptor (beta chain). Trimming pared 9 bases from V and 4 bases from J, leaving 9 bases between. CDR3 length: 11 amino acids. Germline-derived CDR1 and CDR2 are KGHSH and LQKENI. The assay was immunoSEQ multiplex PCR, and TCRdb's table has in-frame clones only and misses some. The sample lists about 120,000 clones; around 88% were seen once. This record comes from a study of control samples from healthy donors and cancer patients. The source of this sequence is a man aged 35 to 55 in good health. The rearrangement uses TRBV18 and TRBJ2-5, with D tentatively TRBD1 (6 bases). Sequenced: blood. CDR3 residues: CASAGAETQYF. The CDR3 DNA is TGTGCCAGTGCAGGGGCAGAGACCCAGTACTTC.